The 5 T cell receptor beta chains reported below all come from one sample, sequenced in a study of T-cell reconstitution after alpha-beta-depleted transplantation in children. Unique molecular identifiers were built into the TCRbeta library. TCRdb re-derived calls from the PCR reads in MiXCR, one entry per CDR3 protein. The sample shows 200,000 to 250,000 distinct CDR3 sequences, over 20% of them seen only once. Sample: PBMCs, taken before TCRalphabeta/CD19-depleted stem cell transplant. The receptors were gathered from a girl aged 2-9 years with Fanconi anemia, due to receive a stem cell transplant.

The chain links TRBV20-1 to TRBJ2-1; 7 bases line up with TRBD2. Losses at the gene ends were 0 bases for V and 5 bases for J; bases not matched to a gene: 1. The CDR3 is made up of 13 amino acids. In germline, CDR1 is DFQATT, CDR2 SNEGSKA (reference sequence). CDR3 sequence: CSARETSDNEQFF. CDR3 nucleotides: TGCAGTGCTAGAGAAACTAGCGACAATGAGCAGTTCTTC.

This clonotype was detected many times. This rearrangement joins TRBV10-3 to TRBJ1-3; 9 bases fit TRBD1. V shed 8 bases and J 0 bases; nucleotides not matched to a gene: 2. The CDR3 is 14 amino acids. CDR1 and CDR2 (germline): ENHRY, SYGVKD. CDR3: CAIVQGASGNTIYF. The DNA for the CDR3 is TGTGCCATCGTACAGGGGGCCTCTGGAAACACCATATATTTT.

This clonotype was detected many times. The rearrangement links TRBV10-3 to TRBJ2-3, with 7 nucleotides matching TRBD1. The CDR3 has 15 amino acids. V trimming: 3 bases; J trimming: 0 bases; junction bases outside the gene matches: 3. Germline loops: CDR1 ENHRY, CDR2 SYGVKD. CDR3 bases: TGTGCCATCAGTGAAAGGGACAGCAGCACAGATACGCAGTATTTT. Its protein product is CAISERDSSTDTQYF.

This clonotype was counted ten times or more. J is TRBJ2-7 and V is TRBV29-1, with 11 bases that match TRBD2. Germline CDR1 reads SQVTM; CDR2 reads ANQGSEA. The CDR3 contains 15 residues. With 5 bases clipped from V and 3 bases from J, the junction kept 9 bases outside the gene matches. The CDR3 region is CSVRTGTSGFYEQYF. DNA for the CDR3: TGCAGCGTTCGCACCGGGACTAGCGGATTCTACGAGCAGTACTTC.

This clonotype was found many times. The rearrangement uses TRBV6-5 and TRBJ2-5; 8 nucleotides line up with TRBD2. The CDR3 sequence is 14 residues long. Unmatched junction bases numbered 8, after V lost 6 bases and J lost 5 bases. CDR1 is MNHEY and CDR2 is SVGAGI in the germline V gene. The CDR3 spells CASSPPGLGETQYF. DNA for the CDR3: TGTGCCAGCAGCCCACCGGGACTAGGGGAGACCCAGTACTTC.